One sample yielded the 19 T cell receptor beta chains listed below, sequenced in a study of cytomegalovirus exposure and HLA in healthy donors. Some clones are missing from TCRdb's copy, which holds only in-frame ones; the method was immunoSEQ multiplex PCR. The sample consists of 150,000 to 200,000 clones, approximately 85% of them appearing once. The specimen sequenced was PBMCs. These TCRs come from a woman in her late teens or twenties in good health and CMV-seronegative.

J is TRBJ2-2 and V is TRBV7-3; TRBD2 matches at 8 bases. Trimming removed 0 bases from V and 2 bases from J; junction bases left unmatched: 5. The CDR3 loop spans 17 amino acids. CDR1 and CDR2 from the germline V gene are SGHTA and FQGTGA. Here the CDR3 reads CASSLTGGLANTGELFF. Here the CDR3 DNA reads TGTGCCAGCAGCTTAACAGGCGGACTAGCCAACACCGGGGAGCTGTTTTTT.

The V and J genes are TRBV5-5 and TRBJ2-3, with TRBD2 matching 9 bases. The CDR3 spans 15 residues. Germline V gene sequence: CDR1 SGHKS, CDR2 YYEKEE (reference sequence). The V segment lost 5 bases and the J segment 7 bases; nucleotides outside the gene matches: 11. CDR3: CASSLAPSGDNTQYF. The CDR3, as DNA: TGTGCCAGCAGTCTGGCCCCTAGCGGGGATAATACGCAGTATTTT.

CDR3 loop: CASSLGDPVSWYEQYF. The CDR3 DNA sequence: TGTGCCAGCAGTTTGGGAGACCCGGTGAGTTGGTACGAGCAGTACTTC. The rearrangement uses TRBV27 and TRBJ2-7; the D gene is possibly TRBD2 (5 bases). Germline CDR1 and CDR2: MNHEY and SMNVEV (reference sequence). Trimming took off 3 bases at V and 4 bases at J, with 19 bases between the two ends. The CDR3 is made up of 16 amino acids.

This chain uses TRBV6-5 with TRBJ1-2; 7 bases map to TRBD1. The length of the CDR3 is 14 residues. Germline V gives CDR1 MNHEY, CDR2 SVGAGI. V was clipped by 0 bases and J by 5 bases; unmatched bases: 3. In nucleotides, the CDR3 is TGTGCCAGCAGTTACTCGACAGGGCCATATGGCTACACCTTC. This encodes CASSYSTGPYGYTF.

The DNA for the CDR3 is TGTGCCAGCAGTGACTCGGCGGGGGGGACGTACAATGAGCAGTTCTTC. Its protein is CASSDSAGGTYNEQFF. This chain uses TRBV6-4 with TRBJ2-1, with 9 bases aligning to TRBD2. The CDR3 has 16 residues. CDR1 is MRHNA, CDR2 SNTAGT, per germline. Germline trimming cut 0 bases from V and 4 bases from J; bases unmatched to any gene: 4.

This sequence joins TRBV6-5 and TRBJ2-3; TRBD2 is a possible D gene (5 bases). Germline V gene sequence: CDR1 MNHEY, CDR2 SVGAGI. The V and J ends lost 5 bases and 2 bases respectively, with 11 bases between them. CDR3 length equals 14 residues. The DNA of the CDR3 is TGTGCCAGCAGTAGAGCTGGACTCACAGATACGCAGTATTTT. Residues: CASSRAGLTDTQYF.

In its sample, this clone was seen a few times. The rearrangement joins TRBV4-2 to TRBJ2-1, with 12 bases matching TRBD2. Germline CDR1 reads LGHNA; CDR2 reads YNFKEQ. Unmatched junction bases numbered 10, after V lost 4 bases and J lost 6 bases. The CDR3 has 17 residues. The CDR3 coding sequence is TGTGCCAGCAGCCTTCAGACTAGCGGGAGTATTGCCAATGAGCAGTTCTTC. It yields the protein CASSLQTSGSIANEQFF.

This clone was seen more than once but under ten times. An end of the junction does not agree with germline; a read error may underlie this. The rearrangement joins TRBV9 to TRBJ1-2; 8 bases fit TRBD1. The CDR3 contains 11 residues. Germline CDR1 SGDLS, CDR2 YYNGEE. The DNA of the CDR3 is TGTGCCAGCAGCGTAGAGGACAGGGAGGCCTTC. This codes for CASSVEDREAF.

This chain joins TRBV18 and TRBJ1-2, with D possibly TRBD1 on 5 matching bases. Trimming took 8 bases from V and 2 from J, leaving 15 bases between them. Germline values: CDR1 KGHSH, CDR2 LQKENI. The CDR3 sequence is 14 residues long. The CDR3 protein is CASRPGDSNYGYTF. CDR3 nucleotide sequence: TGTGCCAGCCGACCAGGAGACAGCAACTATGGCTACACCTTC.

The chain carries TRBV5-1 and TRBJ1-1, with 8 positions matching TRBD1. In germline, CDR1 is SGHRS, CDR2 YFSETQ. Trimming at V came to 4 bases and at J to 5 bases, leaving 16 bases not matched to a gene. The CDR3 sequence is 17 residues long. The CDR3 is CASSPYGTGASGTEAFF. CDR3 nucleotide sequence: TGCGCCAGCAGCCCGTACGGGACAGGTGCCTCAGGTACTGAAGCTTTCTTT. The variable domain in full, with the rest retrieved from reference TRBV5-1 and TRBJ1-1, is KAGVTQTPRYLIKTRGQQVTLSCSPISGHRSVSWYQQTPGQGLQFLFEYFSETQRNKGNFPGRFSGRQFSNSRSEMNVSTLELGDSALYLCASSPYGTGASGTEAFFGQGTRLTVV.

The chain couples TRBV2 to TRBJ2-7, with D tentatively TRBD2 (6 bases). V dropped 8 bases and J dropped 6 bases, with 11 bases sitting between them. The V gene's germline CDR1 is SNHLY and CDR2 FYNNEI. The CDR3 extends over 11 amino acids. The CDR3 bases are TGTGCCAGCCATGGGGGGATCGAGCAGTACTTC. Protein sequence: CASHGGIEQYF.

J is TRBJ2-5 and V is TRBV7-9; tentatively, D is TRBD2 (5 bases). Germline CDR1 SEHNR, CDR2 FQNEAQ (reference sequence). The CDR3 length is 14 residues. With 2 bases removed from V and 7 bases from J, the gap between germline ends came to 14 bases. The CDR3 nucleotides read TGTGCCAGCAGCTTAATGTCGGCGGAGGTGACCCAGTACTTC. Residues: CASSLMSAEVTQYF.

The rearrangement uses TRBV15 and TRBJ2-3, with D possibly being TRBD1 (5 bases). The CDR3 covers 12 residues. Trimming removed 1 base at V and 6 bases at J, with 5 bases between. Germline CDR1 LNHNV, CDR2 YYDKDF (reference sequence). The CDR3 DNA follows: TGTGCCACCAGCAGAGCAGGGGATACGCAGTATTTT. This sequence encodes CATSRAGDTQYF.

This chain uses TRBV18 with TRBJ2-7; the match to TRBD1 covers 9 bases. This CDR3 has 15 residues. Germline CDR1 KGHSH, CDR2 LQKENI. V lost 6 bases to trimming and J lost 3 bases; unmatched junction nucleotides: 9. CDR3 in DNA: TGTGCCAGCTCCCCCGGGACAGGGAAGAACTACGAGCAGTACTTC. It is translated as CASSPGTGKNYEQYF. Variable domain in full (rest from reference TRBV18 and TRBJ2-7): NAGVMQNPRHLVRRRGQEARLRCSPMKGHSHVYWYRQLPEEGLKFMVYLQKENIIDESGMPKERFSAEFPKEGPSILRIQQVVRGDSAAYFCASSPGTGKNYEQYFGPGTRLTVT.

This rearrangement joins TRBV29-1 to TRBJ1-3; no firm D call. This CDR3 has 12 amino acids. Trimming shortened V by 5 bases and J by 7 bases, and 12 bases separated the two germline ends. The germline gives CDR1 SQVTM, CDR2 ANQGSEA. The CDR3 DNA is TGCAGCGTTAATAAGGGCGGGAACACCATATATTTT. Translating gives CSVNKGGNTIYF. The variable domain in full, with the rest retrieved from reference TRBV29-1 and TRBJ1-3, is SAVISQKPSRDICQRGTSLTIQCQVDSQVTMMFWYRQQPGQSLTLIATANQGSEATYESGFVIDKFPISRPNLTFSTLTVSNMSPEDSSIYLCSVNKGGNTIYFGEGSWLTVV.

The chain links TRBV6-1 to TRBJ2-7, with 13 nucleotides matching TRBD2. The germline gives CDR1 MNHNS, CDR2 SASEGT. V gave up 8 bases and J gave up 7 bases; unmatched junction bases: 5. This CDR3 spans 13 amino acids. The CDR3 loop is CASGGLAGPEQYF. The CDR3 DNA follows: TGTGCCAGCGGGGGACTAGCGGGACCGGAGCAGTACTTC.

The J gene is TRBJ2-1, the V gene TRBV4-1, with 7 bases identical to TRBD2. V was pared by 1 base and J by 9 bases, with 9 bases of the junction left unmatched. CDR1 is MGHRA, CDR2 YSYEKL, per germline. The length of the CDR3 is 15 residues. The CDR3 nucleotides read TGCGCCAGCAGCCAAGCAGCGGGATACCGGGGTGAGCAGTTCTTC. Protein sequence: CASSQAAGYRGEQFF.

The CDR3 bases are TGCGCCAGCAGGAGACAGGCGGACGCGGGCTATGGCTACACCTTC. This encodes CASRRQADAGYGYTF. V is TRBV5-1 and J is TRBJ1-2; D may be TRBD1 (6 bases). V was trimmed by 5 bases and J by 4 bases, leaving 18 bases between them. Germline V lookup: CDR1 SGHRS, CDR2 YFSETQ. The length of the CDR3 is 15 residues.

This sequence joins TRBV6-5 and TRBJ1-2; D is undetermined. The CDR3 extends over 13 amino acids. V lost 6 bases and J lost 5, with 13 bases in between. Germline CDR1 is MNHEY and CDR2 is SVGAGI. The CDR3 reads CASSRLSGYGYTF. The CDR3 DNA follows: TGTGCCAGCAGCCGCCTTTCGGGGTATGGCTACACCTTC.